This TCR beta chain was observed in a study of T cells in Graves' hyperthyroidism and ophthalmopathy. CDR1 is SQVTM, CDR2 ANQGSEA, per germline. V was clipped by 4 bases and J by 2 bases, with 9 bases between them. This CDR3 spans 13 amino acids. The TCR beta CDR3 regions underwent amplification using RNA transcripts as the source. The HTBI primer set drove a first-round RT-PCR of the TCR CDR3. Via MiXCR, TCRdb re-called the multiplex PCR reads, giving one row per CDR3 protein. In the table there are 350,000 or so distinct CDR3 sequences, 18% of which are singletons. This clonotype has only a few counts. A much bigger clone sits one base away, suggesting this may be a read error.

This sequence joins TRBV29-1 and TRBJ1-5; D uncertain. The sample was blood. The sequence derives from a woman between 40 and 55 years old with Graves' ophthalmopathy. The CDR3 nucleotides are TGCAGCGTTGCAGATTATGGCAATCAGCCCCAGCATTTT. It yields the protein CSVADYGNQPQHF.